A selection of T cell receptor beta chains follows, all from one sample in a study of PD-1 blockade in classical Hodgkin lymphoma. Data came from immunoSEQ multiplex PCR; TCRdb stores just in-frame clones and leaves some out. The sample includes more than 90,000 clones, 78% of them seen just once. The specimen comprised peripheral blood mononuclear cells (PBMCs), sampled before the fourth cycle of nivolumab. The receptors come from a human donor with classical Hodgkin lymphoma. CDR3s include the opening cysteine and the closing phenylalanine or tryptophan. Fields, in order: V gene, J gene, D gene, CDR3 protein. A D gene is named only where the DNA matches it firmly.

>TRBV9|TRBJ2-7|TRBD2
CASSAGTSATYEQYF
>TRBV7-9|TRBJ2-7|TRBD1
CASSNRQGLEQYF
>TRBV28|TRBJ2-7|-
CASSSLRRGTYEQYF
>TRBV6-5|TRBJ2-5|TRBD2
CASSRDSGRPTQYF
>TRBV6-7|TRBJ1-1|-
CASQRKAFF
>TRBV7-9|TRBJ1-1|TRBD1
CASTPQGVTEAFF
>TRBV13|TRBJ2-7|TRBD2
CASSLGLLAGVHEQYF
>TRBV5-7|TRBJ1-4|-
CASSQIQVPANEKLFF
>TRBV28|TRBJ2-7|-
CASSSRGTYEQYF
>TRBV23-1|TRBJ2-7|-
CASSQSIQQYF
>TRBV27|TRBJ2-7|-
CASRVNLVTYEQYF
>TRBV7-2|TRBJ2-3|TRBD1
CASNSGGGQGASDTQYF
>TRBV5-1|TRBJ2-2|TRBD1
CASSFWTGATLNTGELFF
>TRBV28|TRBJ1-1|-
CASSLANTEAFF
>TRBV7-2|TRBJ1-2|-
CASSFAGGTSNYGYTF
>TRBV6-1|TRBJ1-3|-
CASSEYEGAGNTIYF
>TRBV5-8|TRBJ2-6|TRBD1
CASSLAPTGYLLGANVLTF
>TRBV11-3|TRBJ2-7|-
CASSLDRFYEQYF
>TRBV6-6|TRBJ2-7|TRBD1
CASSRDRGEQYF
>TRBV5-6|TRBJ2-7|-
CASSGYSNEQYF
>TRBV5-1|TRBJ2-1|TRBD2
CASSLAGTRGNEQFF
>TRBV4-3|TRBJ1-2|-
CASSLTNTLGQIFYGYTF
>TRBV6-6|TRBJ2-7|-
CASSYSGSTYEQYF
>TRBV7-9|TRBJ1-2|TRBD1
CASSLDRGGRGGYTF
>TRBV18|TRBJ1-1|-
CASSPTQVGTEAFF
>TRBV29-1|TRBJ2-3|-
CSVDARFTDTQYF
>TRBV2|TRBJ2-5|TRBD2
CASSSGRGETQYF
>TRBV19|TRBJ1-4|-
CASSGTATNEKLFF
>TRBV29-1|TRBJ2-5|TRBD1
CSVDRAQETQYF
>TRBV19|TRBJ1-4|-
CASTLKRHATNEKLFF
>TRBV5-4|TRBJ2-2|-
CASSLGVGTGELFF
>TRBV6-5|TRBJ1-1|TRBD1
CASSYSGQSNTEAFF
>TRBV5-6|TRBJ2-7|-
CASSPLGAYEQYF
>TRBV18|TRBJ2-7|TRBD1
CASSPVGQGTYEQYF
>TRBV7-8|TRBJ1-5|-
CASSSGRGHQPQHF
>TRBV4-2|TRBJ2-5|-
CASSQGGRDTETQYF
>TRBV7-6|TRBJ2-3|TRBD2
CASSLLRDSGRGRSTDTQYF
>TRBV27|TRBJ2-2|-
CASSLRAGTGTGELFF
>TRBV14|TRBJ2-1|-
CASSQVGPYNEQFF
>TRBV11-2|TRBJ1-5|-
CASSLGPDQPQHF
>TRBV2|TRBJ1-5|-
CASSETGRSQPQHF
>TRBV6-1|TRBJ2-3|TRBD2
CASSEWSGGATDTQYF
>TRBV27|TRBJ1-4|TRBD1
CATSTGGREKLFF
>TRBV27|TRBJ2-7|-
CASRNGPVGSEQYF
>TRBV27|TRBJ2-4|-
CASSPRGHPEYF
>TRBV2|TRBJ2-7|-
CASRPGGQNEQYF
>TRBV19|TRBJ2-6|-
CASSSGVVGANVLTF
>TRBV19|-|-
CASSIDLDYEQYF
>TRBV5-1|TRBJ2-1|TRBD2
CASSLSWTSGLYNEQFF
>TRBV21-1|TRBJ1-1|-
CASSKNGPVSHTEAFF
>TRBV11-2|TRBJ1-2|TRBD1
CASSFSTGADYGYTF
>TRBV10-3|TRBJ1-2|-
CAISVAGTGYGYTF
>TRBV5-1|TRBJ2-7|TRBD1
CASSYRTGSYEQYF